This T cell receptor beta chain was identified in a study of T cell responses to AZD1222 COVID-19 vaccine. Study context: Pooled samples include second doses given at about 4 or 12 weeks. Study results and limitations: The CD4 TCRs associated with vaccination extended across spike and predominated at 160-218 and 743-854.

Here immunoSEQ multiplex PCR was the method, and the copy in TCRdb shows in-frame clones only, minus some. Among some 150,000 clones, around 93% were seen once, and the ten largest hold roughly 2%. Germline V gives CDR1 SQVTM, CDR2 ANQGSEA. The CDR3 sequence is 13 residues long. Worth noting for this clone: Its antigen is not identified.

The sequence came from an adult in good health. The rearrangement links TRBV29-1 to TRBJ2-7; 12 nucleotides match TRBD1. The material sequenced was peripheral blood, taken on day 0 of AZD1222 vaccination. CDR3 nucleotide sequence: TGCAGTGGATCGGGACAGGGGGCGGGCGAGCAGTACTTC. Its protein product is CSGSGQGAGEQYF.